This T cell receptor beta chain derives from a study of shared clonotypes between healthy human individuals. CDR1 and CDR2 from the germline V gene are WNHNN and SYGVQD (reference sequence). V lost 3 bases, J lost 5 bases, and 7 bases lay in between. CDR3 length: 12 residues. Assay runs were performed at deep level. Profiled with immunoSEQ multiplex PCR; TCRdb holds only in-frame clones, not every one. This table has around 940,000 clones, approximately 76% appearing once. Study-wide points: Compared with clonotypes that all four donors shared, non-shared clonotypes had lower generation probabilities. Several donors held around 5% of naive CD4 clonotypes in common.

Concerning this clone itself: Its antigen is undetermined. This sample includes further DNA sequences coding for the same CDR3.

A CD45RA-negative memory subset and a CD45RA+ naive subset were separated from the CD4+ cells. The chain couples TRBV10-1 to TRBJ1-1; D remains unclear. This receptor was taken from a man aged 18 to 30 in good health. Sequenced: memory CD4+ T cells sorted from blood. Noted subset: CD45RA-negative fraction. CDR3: CASSDVGTEAFF. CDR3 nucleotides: TGCGCCAGCAGTGATGTGGGGACTGAAGCTTTCTTT.